The 23 T cell receptor beta chains below all came from one sample that was sequenced in a study of blood T cell repertoires in COVID-19. Using immunoSEQ multiplex PCR, the repertoire was profiled, and TCRdb retains in-frame clones only, with some absent. Here the sample spans a few hundred thousand clones, roughly 90% being singletons. Sequencing was carried out using peripheral blood. The origin of the receptors is a man aged 40-55 years with acute or convalescent COVID-19.

The rearrangement uses TRBV19 and TRBJ2-1; 7 bases fit TRBD1. CDR1 and CDR2 from the germline V gene are LNHDA and SQIVND (reference sequence). The CDR3 has 13 residues. The V gene end was trimmed by 6 bases and the J gene end by 8 bases; junction bases not matched to a gene: 7. As DNA, the CDR3 is TGTGCCAGTAGACTAGACAGGGCGGATGAGCAGTTCTTC. Translated, it gives CASRLDRADEQFF.

This chain uses TRBV11-3 with TRBJ2-1; 8 nucleotides align to TRBD1. This CDR3 comprises 14 residues. Germline V gives CDR1 SGHNT, CDR2 YENEEA. The V segment lost 4 bases and the J segment 6 bases; nucleotides outside the gene matches: 5. CDR3 nucleotides: TGTGCCAGCAGCTCCAGGGGGCGCTTCAATGAGCAGTTCTTC. It codes for CASSSRGRFNEQFF.

The chain uses TRBV15 and TRBJ2-3; a possible D gene is TRBD1 (6 bases). The CDR3 extends over 16 amino acids. In germline, CDR1 is LNHNV, CDR2 YYDKDF (reference sequence). V lost 1 base and J 0 bases, leaving 11 bases between the germline ends. CDR3: CATSRGRGQSTDTQYF. CDR3 bases: TGTGCCACCAGCAGAGGTCGTGGACAGAGCACAGATACGCAGTATTTT.

This clone was detected once. This chain joins TRBV4-1 and TRBJ1-1; unclear D gene. Trimming cost V 0 bases and J 7 bases, with 9 bases left between them. The CDR3 runs 13 residues. CDR1 MGHRA and CDR2 YSYEKL come from the germline V gene. The CDR3 coding sequence is TGCGCCAGCAGCCAAGATGGTAGATATGAAGCTTTCTTT. The encoded protein is CASSQDGRYEAFF.

This chain connects TRBV11-2 to TRBJ1-4; D remains unclear. V lost 5 bases and J 4 bases, leaving 17 bases between the germline ends. Germline lookup yields CDR1 SGHAT and CDR2 FQNNGV. This CDR3 comprises 16 residues. The CDR3 spells CASSKRAAGGNEKLFF. In DNA, the CDR3 is TGTGCCAGCAGCAAACGAGCCGCCGGAGGTAATGAAAAACTGTTTTTT. The full variable domain, with the rest looked up from reference TRBV11-2 and TRBJ1-4, is EAGVAQSPRYKIIEKRQSVAFWCNPISGHATLYWYQQILGQGPKLLIQFQNNGVVDDSQLPKDRFSAERLKGVDSTLKIQPAKLEDSAVYLCASSKRAAGGNEKLFFGSGTQLSVL.

Points on this clone: Other nucleotide sequences from this sample produce the same CDR3. The chain recombines TRBV19 with TRBJ1-2; 8 nucleotides agree with TRBD1. J lost 4 bases, V lost 1 base, and 5 bases had no gene match. CDR1 LNHDA and CDR2 SQIVND come from the germline V gene (reference sequence). This CDR3 is 15 amino acids long. CDR3 nucleotide sequence: TGTGCCAGTAGTATAGGGGCAGGGGGCTTCTATGGCTACACCTTC. This codes for CASSIGAGGFYGYTF. The full variable domain, its missing parts supplied by reference TRBV19 and TRBJ1-2, is DGGITQSPKYLFRKEGQNVTLSCEQNLNHDAMYWYRQDPGQGLRLIYYSQIVNDFQKGDIAEGYSVSREKKESFPLTVTSAQKNPTAFYLCASSIGAGGFYGYTFGSGTRLTVV.

The gene calls are TRBV5-4 and TRBJ2-6; 8 positions match TRBD2. The CDR3 runs to 17 residues. In germline, CDR1 is SGHNT, CDR2 YYREEE (reference sequence). V was pared by 3 bases and J by 2 bases, with 7 bases of the junction left unmatched. CDR3: CASSSGGHLPGANVLTF. CDR3 in DNA: TGTGCCAGCAGCTCGGGGGGGCATCTTCCTGGGGCCAACGTCCTGACTTTC.

The rearrangement joins TRBV18 to TRBJ1-1; the D is unclear. The V end lost 6 bases, the J end lost 7 bases, and 24 bases lay between the germline ends. Germline CDR1 and CDR2: KGHSH and LQKENI. This CDR3 has 16 residues. This CDR3 is CASSLSGGANYVEAFF. CDR3 DNA sequence: TGTGCCAGCTCCCTTTCGGGTGGCGCTAATTATGTTGAAGCTTTCTTT.

This clone was seen a single time. V gene TRBV7-8 combines with J gene TRBJ1-1; 8 bases map to TRBD1. Germline values: CDR1 SGHVS, CDR2 FQNEAQ. Losses at the gene ends were 5 bases for V and 2 bases for J; bases not matched to a gene: 7. This CDR3 contains 15 residues. The CDR3 sequence: CASSPGDRPNTEAFF. Written as DNA, the CDR3 is TGTGCCAGCAGCCCGGGGGACAGGCCAAACACTGAAGCTTTCTTT.

A single count supports this clone. The V gene is TRBV16, the J gene TRBJ2-7; TRBD2 matches at 8 bases. The J segment lost 7 bases and the V segment lost 4 bases, leaving 9 bases of the junction unmatched. The CDR3 sequence is 14 residues long. Germline CDR1 is KGHSY and CDR2 is FQNENV. The CDR3 reads CASSLGLALIEQYF. In nucleotides, the CDR3 is TGTGCCAGCAGCCTTGGACTAGCTCTAATAGAGCAGTACTTC.

This clone appeared once. The chain recombines TRBV15 with TRBJ2-5; 11 bases align to TRBD2. Germline CDR1 is LNHNV and CDR2 is YYDKDF (reference sequence). The CDR3 has 16 residues. Trimming cost V 5 bases and J 4 bases; bases outside gene matches: 9. CDR3 protein: CATSGIAGGPIETQYF. The CDR3 DNA sequence: TGTGCCACCAGCGGAATAGCGGGAGGGCCGATAGAGACCCAGTACTTC.

The chain links TRBV9 to TRBJ2-1; the D gene is possibly TRBD1 (5 bases). Per the germline V gene, CDR1 is SGDLS and CDR2 is YYNGEE. Trimming stripped 0 bases from V and 0 bases from J, with 10 bases between. CDR3 length: 16 amino acids. CDR3 sequence: CASSVEGVSSYNEQFF. The DNA of the CDR3 is TGTGCCAGCAGCGTAGAAGGGGTGAGCTCCTACAATGAGCAGTTCTTC.

This clone was observed once. Other DNA sequences within the sample encode an identical CDR3. The V gene is TRBV7-9, the J gene TRBJ2-7, with TRBD2 as a possible D gene (6 bases). The CDR3 has 14 amino acids. Germline V CDR1 and CDR2: SEHNR, FQNEAQ (reference sequence). With 1 base removed from V and 2 bases from J, the gap between germline ends came to 9 bases. The CDR3 protein is CASSLGGLAYEQYF. The CDR3 nucleotides are TGTGCCAGCAGCTTAGGGGGACTTGCCTACGAGCAGTACTTC. The variable domain in full, completed from reference TRBV7-9 and TRBJ2-7, reads DTGVSQNPRHKITKRGQNVTFRCDPISEHNRLYWYRQTLGQGPEFLTYFQNEAQLEKSRLLSDRFSAERPKGSFSTLEIQRTEQGDSAMYLCASSLGGLAYEQYFGPGTRLTVT.

In this sample, this clone turned up once. This chain connects TRBV14 to TRBJ2-1; weak D call: TRBD2 (6 bases). V lost 4 bases and J 6 bases, leaving 10 bases between the germline ends. CDR1 SGHDN and CDR2 FVKESK come from the germline V gene. The CDR3 extends over 13 amino acids. CDR3 protein: CASSPQTSNEQFF. DNA of the CDR3: TGTGCCAGCAGCCCTCAGACTAGCAATGAGCAGTTCTTC.

The J gene is TRBJ1-2, the V gene TRBV5-5, with D perhaps matching TRBD1 (5 bases). Germline V gene lookup returns CDR1 SGHKS and CDR2 YYEKEE (reference sequence). V was shortened by 1 base and J by 6 bases, with 10 bases between the two germline ends. The CDR3 runs to 13 residues. CDR3 protein: CASSLSGIHGYTF. The CDR3 nucleotides are TGTGCCAGCAGCTTGTCAGGGATCCATGGCTACACCTTC.

This clone was seen a single time. The rearrangement uses TRBV6-5 and TRBJ1-2; no firm D call. V lost 4 bases and J 2 bases, leaving 11 bases between the germline ends. CDR1 is MNHEY and CDR2 is SVGAGI in the germline V gene. The length of the CDR3 is 14 residues. The CDR3 loop is CASSLALLNYGYTF. CDR3 nucleotide sequence: TGTGCCAGCAGTTTAGCCCTCCTCAACTATGGCTACACCTTC.

The V call is TRBV2, the J call TRBJ1-5; TRBD1 agrees at 10 bases. CDR1 is SNHLY and CDR2 is FYNNEI in the germline V gene. V shed 4 bases and J 3 bases; nucleotides not matched to a gene: 15. This CDR3 region has 19 residues. The CDR3 sequence is CASSGRDRGSRSNNQPQHF. DNA for the CDR3: TGTGCCAGCAGTGGCCGGGACAGGGGATCCAGGTCCAACAATCAGCCCCAGCATTTT.

The chain carries TRBV6-5 and TRBJ2-3, with D perhaps matching TRBD2 (5 bases). Trimming cost V 9 bases and J 2 bases, with 15 bases left between them. CDR1 is MNHEY and CDR2 is SVGAGI in the germline V gene. The CDR3 runs to 14 residues. This CDR3 reads CASSPAEFTDTQYF. Written as DNA, the CDR3 is TGTGCCAGTTCCCCAGCGGAGTTCACAGATACGCAGTATTTT.

The genes are TRBV7-8 and TRBJ2-5, with 7 bases identical to TRBD1. The CDR3 spans 14 residues. Looked up from germline, CDR1 is SGHVS and CDR2 is FQNEAQ. The junction had 4 bases not matched to a gene; V was cut back by 1 base and J by 5 bases. The chain's CDR3 is CASSLGTGVETQYF. CDR3 nucleotides: TGTGCCAGCAGCTTAGGCACAGGGGTCGAGACCCAGTACTTC.

The chain uses TRBV11-3 and TRBJ1-5; the D is unclear. The CDR3 covers 18 residues. V lost 5 bases to trimming and J lost 0 bases, with 20 bases between them. Germline CDR1 is SGHNT and CDR2 is YENEEA. The CDR3 reads CASSPTFRSWYSNQPQHF. DNA of the CDR3: TGTGCCAGCAGCCCAACCTTCAGGTCATGGTATAGCAATCAGCCCCAGCATTTT.

The chain combines TRBV4-3 with TRBJ1-1; TRBD1 aligns across 7 bases. With V trimmed by 4 bases and J by 10 bases, 12 bases remained unmatched. CDR1 and CDR2 (germline): LGHNA, YSLEER. The CDR3 runs 14 residues. The CDR3 DNA reads TGCGCCAGCAGCCTGGATAGCGACAGGGCAGGAGCTTTCTTT. It codes for CASSLDSDRAGAFF.

This chain uses TRBV11-2 with TRBJ2-3; weak D call: TRBD2 (5 bases). The CDR3 contains 16 residues. With 4 bases removed from V and 3 bases from J, the gap between germline ends came to 17 bases. Germline V gives CDR1 SGHAT, CDR2 FQNNGV. CDR3 bases: TGTGCCAGCAGCTCCCGGGCGGGTCCGGGGACAGATACGCAGTATTTT. Translating gives CASSSRAGPGTDTQYF.

The chain uses TRBV4-1 and TRBJ2-1; 7 bases fit TRBD2. Trimming removed 5 bases from V and 13 bases from J; junction bases left unmatched: 8. This CDR3 contains 12 residues. The germline V gene encodes CDR1 MGHRA and CDR2 YSYEKL. The CDR3: CASSSSREEQFF. Written as DNA, the CDR3 is TGCGCCAGCAGCTCAAGCCGGGAGGAACAGTTCTTC.